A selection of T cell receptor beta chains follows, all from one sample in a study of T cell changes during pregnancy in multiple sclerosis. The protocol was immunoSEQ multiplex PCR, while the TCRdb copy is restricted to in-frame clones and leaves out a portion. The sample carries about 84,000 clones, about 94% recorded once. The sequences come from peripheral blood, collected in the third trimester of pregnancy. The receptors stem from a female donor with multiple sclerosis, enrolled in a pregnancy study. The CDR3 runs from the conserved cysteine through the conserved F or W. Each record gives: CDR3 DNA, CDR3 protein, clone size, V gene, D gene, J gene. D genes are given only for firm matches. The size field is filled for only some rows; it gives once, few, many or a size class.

CDR3nt: TGTGCCATCACCGGGACAGATAATTCACCCCTCCACTTT
CDR3aa: CAITGTDNSPLHF
abundance: -
v_gene: TRBV10-3
d_gene: TRBD1
j_gene: TRBJ1-6

CDR3nt: TGTGCCAGCAGCTTAGCACAGTCCTTCTATGGCTACACCTTC
CDR3aa: CASSLAQSFYGYTF
abundance: -
v_gene: TRBV11-2
d_gene: -
j_gene: TRBJ1-2

CDR3nt: TGCAGCGTTGAAATCGGGCAGGGTGGCTATGGCTACACCTTC
CDR3aa: CSVEIGQGGYGYTF
abundance: -
v_gene: TRBV29-1
d_gene: -
j_gene: TRBJ1-2

CDR3nt: TGTGCCAGCAGCCAAGAGGGGGGCTCTGGGGCCAACGTCCTGACTTTC
CDR3aa: CASSQEGGSGANVLTF
abundance: -
v_gene: TRBV4-2
d_gene: -
j_gene: TRBJ2-6

CDR3nt: TGCGCCAGCAGCTTGGGGGCAGGGATCGACACCGGGGAGCTGTTTTTT
CDR3aa: CASSLGAGIDTGELFF
abundance: -
v_gene: TRBV5-1
d_gene: -
j_gene: TRBJ2-2

CDR3nt: TGTGCCAGCAGCCCAGGACAAAATAATGAGCAGTTCTTC
CDR3aa: CASSPGQNNEQFF
abundance: -
v_gene: TRBV5-5
d_gene: -
j_gene: TRBJ2-1

CDR3nt: TGCGCCAGCAGCCCGGGACAGGGACCGAACACTGAAGCTTTCTTT
CDR3aa: CASSPGQGPNTEAFF
abundance: -
v_gene: TRBV5-1
d_gene: TRBD1
j_gene: TRBJ1-1

CDR3nt: TGTGCCAGCAGCTTGGTGGGGGGACTAGCGACCGGGGAGCTGTTTTTT
CDR3aa: CASSLVGGLATGELFF
abundance: -
v_gene: TRBV5-6
d_gene: TRBD2
j_gene: TRBJ2-2

CDR3nt: TGTGCCAGCAGCTCAGGTCCGGGAGCTCTTAGGGAGCAGTACTTC
CDR3aa: CASSSGPGALREQYF
abundance: -
v_gene: TRBV11-2
d_gene: -
j_gene: TRBJ2-7

CDR3nt: TGTGCCAGCAGCTTAACCTACAGGGAATTGATTGACACTGAAGCTTTCTTT
CDR3aa: CASSLTYRELIDTEAFF
abundance: -
v_gene: TRBV7-9
d_gene: -
j_gene: TRBJ1-1

CDR3nt: TGTGCCAGCAGCTGGAAAGGACAGGGGGATTACGAGCAGTACTTC
CDR3aa: CASSWKGQGDYEQYF
abundance: -
v_gene: TRBV5-4
d_gene: TRBD1
j_gene: TRBJ2-7

CDR3nt: TGTGCCAGCAGTTTACGCGGGGCGGCCTTCGACGAGCAGTACTTC
CDR3aa: CASSLRGAAFDEQYF
abundance: -
v_gene: TRBV27
d_gene: -
j_gene: TRBJ2-7

CDR3nt: TGCGCCAGCAGACTTGACACAAACACTGAAGCTTTCTTT
CDR3aa: CASRLDTNTEAFF
abundance: -
v_gene: TRBV4-1
d_gene: -
j_gene: TRBJ1-1

CDR3nt: TGTGCCAGCAGCTTAGCCGGGACACAACAGCCCCAGCATTTT
CDR3aa: CASSLAGTQQPQHF
abundance: -
v_gene: TRBV7-9
d_gene: -
j_gene: TRBJ1-5

CDR3nt: TGTGCCAGCAGGGAGACTAGTAACAATGAGCAGTTCTTC
CDR3aa: CASRETSNNEQFF
abundance: once
v_gene: TRBV7-3
d_gene: -
j_gene: TRBJ2-1

CDR3nt: TGTGCCAGCAGCTCACCCCGGACTAGCGGGCTTCAAGAGACCCAGTACTTC
CDR3aa: CASSSPRTSGLQETQYF
abundance: -
v_gene: TRBV7-8
d_gene: TRBD2
j_gene: TRBJ2-5

CDR3nt: TGTGCCAGCAGCCAAGAATCGGAGGCGGGAGTCGAGAATGAAAAACTGTTTTTT
CDR3aa: CASSQESEAGVENEKLFF
abundance: -
v_gene: TRBV4-2
d_gene: -
j_gene: TRBJ1-4

CDR3nt: TGTGCCAGCAGTTTAAAGGCAGGTTATAATTCACCCCTCCACTTT
CDR3aa: CASSLKAGYNSPLHF
abundance: -
v_gene: TRBV27
d_gene: -
j_gene: TRBJ1-6

CDR3nt: TGTGCCAGCAGGGGGGAGGGTTATAATTCACCCCTCCACTTT
CDR3aa: CASRGEGYNSPLHF
abundance: -
v_gene: TRBV6-5
d_gene: -
j_gene: TRBJ1-6

CDR3nt: TGTGCCATCAGTGAGCGGGATGTCGATACGCAGTATTTT
CDR3aa: CAISERDVDTQYF
abundance: -
v_gene: TRBV10-3
d_gene: -
j_gene: TRBJ2-3

CDR3nt: TGTGCCAGCAGCTTAAGTCTCAAGAGGGAGAACACCGGGGAGCTGTTTTTT
CDR3aa: CASSLSLKRENTGELFF
abundance: -
v_gene: TRBV7-3
d_gene: -
j_gene: TRBJ2-2

CDR3nt: TGTGCCAGTTTCAAAGGGGTCACTGAAGCTTTCTTT
CDR3aa: CASFKGVTEAFF
abundance: once
v_gene: TRBV19
d_gene: -
j_gene: TRBJ1-1

CDR3nt: TGTGCCAGCAGCCACCTAGCGGGGGGAACCCTGGAGCAGTACTTC
CDR3aa: CASSHLAGGTLEQYF
abundance: -
v_gene: TRBV6-5
d_gene: TRBD2
j_gene: TRBJ2-7

CDR3nt: TGTGCCAGCAGCCTAGGGCCGGGGGACTACAATGAGCAGTTCTTC
CDR3aa: CASSLGPGDYNEQFF
abundance: -
v_gene: TRBV7-3
d_gene: -
j_gene: TRBJ2-1

CDR3nt: TGTGCCAGCAGCTCAGAGCGGGGGGGCTGGAATGAGCAGTTCTTC
CDR3aa: CASSSERGGWNEQFF
abundance: once
v_gene: TRBV7-9
d_gene: TRBD2
j_gene: TRBJ2-1

CDR3nt: TGTGCCAGCAGTGACGCCCCGGGGGAGCGACTGTTTTTT
CDR3aa: CASSDAPGERLFF
abundance: -
v_gene: TRBV6-4
d_gene: -
j_gene: TRBJ1-4

CDR3nt: TGTGCCAGCAGTTTATCGATGGCAGGAAAAAACTATGGCTACACCTTC
CDR3aa: CASSLSMAGKNYGYTF
abundance: -
v_gene: TRBV27
d_gene: -
j_gene: TRBJ1-2

CDR3nt: TGTGCCAGCAGCCAGATACAGGGTTCAGAGACCCAGTACTTC
CDR3aa: CASSQIQGSETQYF
abundance: once
v_gene: TRBV14
d_gene: -
j_gene: TRBJ2-5

CDR3nt: TGTGCCAGAACGCTGGGGGGATGGAATGAGCAGTTCTTC
CDR3aa: CARTLGGWNEQFF
abundance: -
v_gene: TRBV11-3
d_gene: -
j_gene: TRBJ2-1

CDR3nt: TGTGCCAGCAAGGGGAAGACAGGGGTAGAGACTGAAGCTTTCTTT
CDR3aa: CASKGKTGVETEAFF
abundance: -
v_gene: TRBV5-4
d_gene: TRBD1
j_gene: TRBJ1-1

CDR3nt: TGTGCCAGCAGCTTAGAGGCAGGGAACTATGGCTACACCTTC
CDR3aa: CASSLEAGNYGYTF
abundance: -
v_gene: TRBV11-2
d_gene: -
j_gene: TRBJ1-2

CDR3nt: TGTGCCAGCAGCGTCCCCCTGACAGGGGCCTCTTATGGCTACACCTTC
CDR3aa: CASSVPLTGASYGYTF
abundance: -
v_gene: TRBV9
d_gene: TRBD1
j_gene: TRBJ1-2

CDR3nt: TGCAGCGCCGACGGGGGGGCTGGAAACACCATATATTTT
CDR3aa: CSADGGAGNTIYF
abundance: -
v_gene: TRBV29-1
d_gene: -
j_gene: TRBJ1-3

CDR3nt: TGTGCCAGCAGACTCCACAGCACAGATACGCAGTATTTT
CDR3aa: CASRLHSTDTQYF
abundance: -
v_gene: TRBV6-1
d_gene: -
j_gene: TRBJ2-3

CDR3nt: TGTGCCAGCACGGGGGGGGGCCACGGTGAGCAGTTCTTC
CDR3aa: CASTGGGHGEQFF
abundance: -
v_gene: TRBV6-5
d_gene: TRBD2
j_gene: TRBJ2-1

CDR3nt: TGTGCCAGCAGCTACGGGCAGGGGCGGACGGCTGGATCAACCGGCTACACCTTC
CDR3aa: CASSYGQGRTAGSTGYTF
abundance: -
v_gene: TRBV5-4
d_gene: -
j_gene: TRBJ1-2

CDR3nt: TGTGCCAGCAGCTTCTTCGGCAGGGGGCTCTCCGGGGAGCTGTTTTTT
CDR3aa: CASSFFGRGLSGELFF
abundance: -
v_gene: TRBV13
d_gene: TRBD1
j_gene: TRBJ2-2

CDR3nt: TGTGCCAGCAGCCAAGGGAGACTAGCGGGGGGGCCCTCCGTCATTGATACGCAGTATTTT
CDR3aa: CASSQGRLAGGPSVIDTQYF
abundance: -
v_gene: TRBV4-2
d_gene: TRBD2
j_gene: TRBJ2-3

CDR3nt: TGTGCCAGCAGTTTACTCGGGGGGTCCGCCTACGAGCAGTACTTC
CDR3aa: CASSLLGGSAYEQYF
abundance: -
v_gene: TRBV27
d_gene: TRBD2
j_gene: TRBJ2-7

CDR3nt: TGTGCCAGCAGCTTGCGTTCTGAGGATACGCAGTATTTT
CDR3aa: CASSLRSEDTQYF
abundance: -
v_gene: TRBV5-8
d_gene: -
j_gene: TRBJ2-3

CDR3nt: TGCGCCAGCAGTAGAACTAGCGGGGGGGCGTCGACCTACAATGAGCAGTTCTTC
CDR3aa: CASSRTSGGASTYNEQFF
abundance: -
v_gene: TRBV10-1
d_gene: TRBD2
j_gene: TRBJ2-1

CDR3nt: TGTGCCAGCGGTTGGACAGGGGATATCTACGAGCAGTACTTC
CDR3aa: CASGWTGDIYEQYF
abundance: -
v_gene: TRBV27
d_gene: TRBD1
j_gene: TRBJ2-7

CDR3nt: TGTGCCAGCAGCTTAGGGGGACTAGCGAACACCGGGGAGCTGTTTTTT
CDR3aa: CASSLGGLANTGELFF
abundance: -
v_gene: TRBV7-3
d_gene: TRBD2
j_gene: TRBJ2-2

CDR3nt: TGTGCCAGCACCAAAGACAGGGCGGTTACCGGGGAGCTGTTTTTT
CDR3aa: CASTKDRAVTGELFF
abundance: -
v_gene: TRBV6-6
d_gene: TRBD1
j_gene: TRBJ2-2

CDR3nt: TGTGCCAGCAGCGCACCGGACAGGGTGAACACTGAAGCTTTCTTT
CDR3aa: CASSAPDRVNTEAFF
abundance: -
v_gene: TRBV7-9
d_gene: TRBD1
j_gene: TRBJ1-1

CDR3nt: TGTGCCTGGAGTGTTTCTCACGTGGGACAGGCCTTACTTTTT
CDR3aa: CAWSVSHVGQALLF
abundance: -
v_gene: TRBV30
d_gene: TRBD1
j_gene: TRBJ1-3

CDR3nt: TGTGCCAGCAGCTTATTCCCTAGCGGGGGGAAATACACCGGGGAGCTGTTTTTT
CDR3aa: CASSLFPSGGKYTGELFF
abundance: -
v_gene: TRBV5-4
d_gene: TRBD2
j_gene: TRBJ2-2

CDR3nt: TGTGCCAGCAGCACCCGGGAGAACACCATATATTTT
CDR3aa: CASSTRENTIYF
abundance: -
v_gene: TRBV9
d_gene: -
j_gene: TRBJ1-3

CDR3nt: TGTGCCAGCAGTCCACCGGACAGGGGTGGACAAGAGACCCAGTACTTC
CDR3aa: CASSPPDRGGQETQYF
abundance: -
v_gene: TRBV27
d_gene: TRBD1
j_gene: TRBJ2-5

CDR3nt: TGTGCCAGCAGCCGGACGGGACTCATATACGAGCAGTACTTC
CDR3aa: CASSRTGLIYEQYF
abundance: -
v_gene: TRBV5-8
d_gene: -
j_gene: TRBJ2-7

CDR3nt: TGTGCCAGCAGCCCCCCACCCCTGAGAGATCAGCCCCAGCATTTT
CDR3aa: CASSPPPLRDQPQHF
abundance: -
v_gene: TRBV9
d_gene: -
j_gene: TRBJ1-5

CDR3nt: TGTGCCAGCAGCGTAAGCCCCACCCCGGGACAGGGTGGCAATGAGCAGTTCTTC
CDR3aa: CASSVSPTPGQGGNEQFF
abundance: -
v_gene: TRBV9
d_gene: TRBD1
j_gene: TRBJ2-1

CDR3nt: TGTGCCATCAGGGGGGGGGCCGGCACGCAGTATTTT
CDR3aa: CAIRGGAGTQYF
abundance: -
v_gene: TRBV10-3
d_gene: -
j_gene: TRBJ2-3

CDR3nt: TGTGCCAGCAGTTACTCGACGGCCAGGGGCGGAGAGACCCAGTACTTC
CDR3aa: CASSYSTARGGETQYF
abundance: -
v_gene: TRBV6-5
d_gene: -
j_gene: TRBJ2-5

CDR3nt: TGTGCCAGCAGTTTAGCTTCAGGGGTCCCTAATGAAAAACTGTTTTTT
CDR3aa: CASSLASGVPNEKLFF
abundance: -
v_gene: TRBV27
d_gene: -
j_gene: TRBJ1-4

CDR3nt: TGTGCCAGCAGCATTAGCGGGGGGAGGGAGACCCAGTACTTC
CDR3aa: CASSISGGRETQYF
abundance: -
v_gene: TRBV5-6
d_gene: TRBD2
j_gene: TRBJ2-5

CDR3nt: TGTGCCAGCAGCCCTTGGTTGGGGGCCTATGGCTACACCTTC
CDR3aa: CASSPWLGAYGYTF
abundance: -
v_gene: TRBV5-6
d_gene: -
j_gene: TRBJ1-2

CDR3nt: TGCGCCAGCAGCCAAGAACGACTAGCGGCCTACAATGAGCAGTTCTTC
CDR3aa: CASSQERLAAYNEQFF
abundance: -
v_gene: TRBV4-1
d_gene: TRBD2
j_gene: TRBJ2-1

CDR3nt: TGCGCCAGCAGCTTGTCGGGACAGACCTCTCGAGGCTACACCTTC
CDR3aa: CASSLSGQTSRGYTF
abundance: -
v_gene: TRBV5-1
d_gene: TRBD1
j_gene: TRBJ1-2